A single sample gave rise to the 8 T cell receptor beta chains below, sequenced in a study of cytomegalovirus exposure and HLA in healthy donors. This PCR relied on a set of 60 Vbeta primers and 13 Jbeta primers. The table came from immunoSEQ multiplex PCR; TCRdb's copy has only in-frame clones and leaves some out. The sample comprises roughly 120,000 clones, roughly 70% of which are singletons, and roughly 8.3% rests with the top ten. Sample: PBMCs. These receptors were obtained from a young man in good health and CMV-seropositive.

This clone was picked up a small number of times. The chain uses TRBV5-1 and TRBJ2-3; tentative D call: TRBD2 (7 bases). Trimming shortened V by 1 base and J by 4 bases, and 13 bases separated the two germline ends. CDR1 is SGHRS, CDR2 YFSETQ, per germline. The CDR3 has 15 residues. The DNA of the CDR3 is TGCGCCAGCAGCTTGAGTCGAGGGGGGGCAGATACGCAGTATTTT. It specifies CASSLSRGGADTQYF.

This chain links TRBV19 with TRBJ1-6; D possibly corresponds to TRBD1 (6 bases). Trimming left V 7 bases short and J 7 bases short, with 23 bases between. This CDR3 contains 17 residues. The germline gives CDR1 LNHDA, CDR2 SQIVND (reference sequence). The CDR3 loop is CASTSFGGAVRNSPLHF. In DNA, the CDR3 is TGTGCCAGTACCTCCTTCGGGGGGGCGGTGAGAAATTCACCCCTCCACTTT.

The V and J genes are TRBV6-5 and TRBJ2-2; D unresolved. The CDR3 spans 16 residues. Germline V gene data show CDR1 as MNHEY and CDR2 as SVGAGI. The V end lost 2 bases, the J end lost 5 bases, and 15 bases lay between the germline ends. The CDR3 protein is CASSYLGLYTTGELFF. The CDR3 coding sequence is TGTGCCAGCAGTTACCTAGGCCTCTACACTACCGGGGAGCTGTTTTTT.

The chain recombines TRBV28 with TRBJ1-1; D perhaps matches TRBD1 (6 bases). V shed 6 bases and J shed 7 bases, with 21 bases lying between them. This CDR3 has 15 amino acids. The germline V gene has CDR1 MDHEN and CDR2 SYDVKM. In DNA form, the CDR3 reads TGTGCCAGCAGCCCATACCCCGGGACAAAGGATGAAGCTTTCTTT. Translation: CASSPYPGTKDEAFF.

J is TRBJ2-6 and V is TRBV5-1; possibly TRBD1 for D (5 bases). CDR1 is SGHRS, CDR2 YFSETQ, per germline. The CDR3 is 17 amino acids. Between the trimmed V and J ends, which lost 0 bases and 0 bases, there was a span of 10 bases. In DNA form, the CDR3 reads TGCGCCAGCAGCTTGGGCCTCCAGGGCTCTGGGGCCAACGTCCTGACTTTC. It encodes CASSLGLQGSGANVLTF.

The chain couples TRBV6-1 to TRBJ1-5; D gene ambiguous. CDR1 is MNHNS, CDR2 SASEGT, per germline. The CDR3 runs to 15 residues. V was pared by 0 bases and J by 8 bases, with 14 bases between. The CDR3 nucleotides read TGTGCCAGCAGTGAAGCGGGAACGGGGAGGGAGCCCCAGCATTTT. It yields the protein CASSEAGTGREPQHF.

This clone appeared a single time. The chain uses TRBV5-6 and TRBJ1-1; D uncertain. The CDR3 loop spans 14 amino acids. V gave up 1 base and J gave up 4 bases, with 11 bases separating them. The germline gives CDR1 SGHDT, CDR2 YYEEEE. CDR3 coding DNA: TGTGCCAGCAGCTTGATTGGGAGGTTCACTGAAGCTTTCTTT. Its translation is CASSLIGRFTEAFF. Looking up the rest from reference TRBV5-6 and TRBJ1-1 gives the full variable domain: DAGVTQSPTHLIKTRGQQVTLRCSPKSGHDTVSWYQQALGQGPQFIFQYYEEEERQRGNFPDRFSGHQFPNYSSELNVNALLLGDSALYLCASSLIGRFTEAFFGQGTRLTVV.

The rearrangement links TRBV7-8 to TRBJ2-7, with D possibly matching TRBD2 (6 bases). Looked up from germline, CDR1 is SGHVS and CDR2 is FQNEAQ. V dropped 5 bases and J dropped 3 bases, with 11 bases sitting between them. This CDR3 region has 13 residues. The DNA of the CDR3 is TGTGCCAGCAGCGTATCGGGAGTCTACGAGCAGTACGTC. Translating gives CASSVSGVYEQYV.